This record covers a single TCR beta chain. Its antigen is undetermined. Profiled with immunoSEQ multiplex PCR; TCRdb holds only in-frame clones, not every one. Here the sample spans over 25,000 clones, 80% to 90% being singletons. The sample originates from a study of vaccination effects on CD4 cells after COVID-19. V dropped 3 bases and J dropped 3 bases, with 14 bases sitting between them. This CDR3 region has 15 residues. Germline CDR1 and CDR2: SGHTA and FQGTGA. Study findings and constraints: Researchers report that only 1 of 255 vaccine-induced clones in healthy vaccinees cross-reacted with common cold coronaviruses. Marked contraction was observed in infection-induced and vaccine-induced clones late after vaccination.

Antigen-specific CD4+ T cells expanded by the ViraFEST assay with viral peptide pools were then sequenced. The culture ran for 10 to 11 days, and then CD4+ T cells were isolated. Each person got two doses of an mRNA SARS-CoV-2 vaccine, BNT162b2 or mRNA-1273. None of the vaccinated had previously contracted SARS-CoV-2, and their nucleocapsid antibodies tested negative. IL-2 at about 10 IU/ml and peptides at 10 ug/ml were added to cultured PBMC, two million per well. The specimen comprised CD4+ T cells from PBMCs cultured with HCoV-NL63 spike peptides, sampled after COVID-19 vaccination. The receptor was derived from a human donor who received a COVID-19 vaccine. Some clones in this sample may be carry-over from other donors' samples. This chain uses TRBV7-3 with TRBJ2-5; the D call may be TRBD1 or TRBD2 (5 bases each). CDR3: CASSLVVGVKETQYF. CDR3 DNA: TGTGCCAGCAGCTTGGTGGTGGGGGTAAAAGAGACCCAGTACTTC. The variable domain in full, with the rest retrieved from reference TRBV7-3 and TRBJ2-5, is GAGVSQTPSNKVTEKGKYVELRCDPISGHTALYWYRQSLGQGPEFLIYFQGTGAADDSGLPNDRFFAVRPEGSVSTLKIQRTERGDSAVYLCASSLVVGVKETQYFGPGTRLLVL.